This entry concerns a single T cell receptor (beta chain). The antigen is not known. The sample comes from a study of beta chain features in type 1 diabetes. Broader study findings: Shorter TCRB CDR3s, moderately but significantly so, were found in Type 1 diabetes patients in all four CD4+ subsets. Sequencing of cDNA might inflate the share of cells that strongly express TCR.

Every bit of the isolated RNA underwent reverse transcription, so sequencing read expressed TCRB transcripts. The protocol was immunoSEQ multiplex PCR, while the TCRdb copy is restricted to in-frame clones and leaves out a portion. The sample yields approximately 360,000 clones, roughly 12% seen once. Without exception, sorted populations had purity beyond 95%. The CDR3 has 16 amino acids. V lost 0 bases and J 0 bases, leaving 10 bases between the germline ends. The germline CDR1 and CDR2 sequences are SGHRS and YFSETQ. The sample taken for sequencing was naive CD4+ T cells from blood. The TCR was taken from a woman younger than 35 with type 1 diabetes. The V and J genes are TRBV5-1 and TRBJ2-1, with D uncertain. The CDR3 sequence: CASSLDQASSYNEQFF. CDR3 DNA: TGCGCCAGCAGCTTGGATCAGGCCAGCTCCTACAATGAGCAGTTCTTC.